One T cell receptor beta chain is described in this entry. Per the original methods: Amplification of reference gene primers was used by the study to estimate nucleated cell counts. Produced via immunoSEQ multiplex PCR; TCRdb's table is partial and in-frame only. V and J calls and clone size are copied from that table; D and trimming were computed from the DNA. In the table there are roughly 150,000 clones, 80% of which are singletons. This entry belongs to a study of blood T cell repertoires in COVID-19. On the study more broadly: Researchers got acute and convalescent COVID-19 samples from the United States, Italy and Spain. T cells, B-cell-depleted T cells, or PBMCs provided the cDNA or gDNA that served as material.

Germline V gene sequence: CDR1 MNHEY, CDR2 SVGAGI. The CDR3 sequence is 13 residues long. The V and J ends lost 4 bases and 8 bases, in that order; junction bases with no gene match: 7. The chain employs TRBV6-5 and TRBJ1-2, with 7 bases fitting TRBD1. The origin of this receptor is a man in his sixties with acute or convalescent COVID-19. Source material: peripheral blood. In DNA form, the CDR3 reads TGTGCCAGCAGTTTGGGACAGCCATACGGCTACACCTTC. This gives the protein CASSLGQPYGYTF.